The 25 T cell receptor beta chains given below trace back to one sample, sequenced in a study of PD-L1 blockade in urothelial cancer. Assay used: immunoSEQ multiplex PCR; TCRdb lists only in-frame clones, some missing. The sample contains around 110,000 clones, around nine tenths of which appear only once. Time point: peripheral blood 6 weeks after treatment start. The sequencing here drew on PBMCs, taken around atezolizumab (anti-PD-L1) treatment. These receptors were taken from a man between 60 and 70 years old with urothelial cancer.

This chain joins TRBV12-5 and TRBJ2-3; TRBD2 aligns across 7 bases. Germline V CDR1 and CDR2: LGHNT, FRNRAP. The V gene end was trimmed by 0 bases and the J gene end by 14 bases; junction bases not matched to a gene: 17. This CDR3 comprises 16 residues. This CDR3 reads CASGLVVVAGRSLRYF. CDR3 nucleotide sequence: TGTGCTAGTGGTTTGGTAGTGGTAGCGGGTAGGTCCCTAAGGTATTTT. Drawing the rest from reference TRBV12-5 and TRBJ2-3, the complete variable domain is DARVTQTPRHKVTEMGQEVTMRCQPILGHNTVFWYRQTMMQGLELLAYFRNRAPLDDSGMPKDRFSAEMPDATLATLKIQPSEPRDSAVYFCASGLVVVAGRSLRYFGPGTRLTVL.

The chain has TRBV29-1 and TRBJ2-2; the D is unclear. The CDR3 spans 12 residues. The V gene lost 4 bases and the J gene lost 6 bases, with 9 bases spanning the gap. Germline V gene lookup returns CDR1 SQVTM and CDR2 ANQGSEA. DNA for the CDR3: TGCAGCGTTGGACATGGGTCCGGGGAGCTGTTTTTT. Its protein is CSVGHGSGELFF.

The chain combines TRBV6-1 with TRBJ2-6, with a tentative D call TRBD1 (5 bases). The CDR3 has 15 amino acids. Germline V lookup: CDR1 MNHNS, CDR2 SASEGT. V lost 1 base and J 2 bases, leaving 6 bases between the germline ends. The CDR3 nucleotides read TGTGCCAGCAGTGAAGGCAGGGCTGGGGCCAACGTCCTGACTTTC. Translating gives CASSEGRAGANVLTF.

The chain uses TRBV7-9 and TRBJ1-2, with 9 nucleotides matching TRBD1. Germline CDR1 SEHNR, CDR2 FQNEAQ (reference sequence). V lost 5 bases and J lost 7; bases outside the gene matches: 20. This CDR3 contains 18 residues. In DNA, the CDR3 is TGTGCCAGCAGCCCGCCCCCGGGACAGGGTGTATTTTTCCGTGGCTACACCTTC. This sequence encodes CASSPPPGQGVFFRGYTF.

In its sample, this clone was seen once. The rearrangement links TRBV13 to TRBJ2-3; D remains unclear. V gave up 5 bases and J gave up 5 bases, with 14 bases separating them. Germline CDR1 is PRHDT and CDR2 is FYEKMQ (reference sequence). This CDR3 region has 14 residues. CDR3 in amino acids: CASSLTPARDTQYF. The CDR3 bases are TGTGCCAGCAGCCTTACTCCCGCAAGAGATACGCAGTATTTT.

The J gene is TRBJ2-1, the V gene TRBV27; 8 bases map to TRBD2. This CDR3 has 13 residues. Germline-derived CDR1 and CDR2 are MNHEY and SMNVEV (reference sequence). V was clipped by 2 bases and J by 9 bases; unmatched bases: 3. The CDR3 nucleotides read TGTGCCAGCAGTTTAGGACTAGCATCTGAGCAGTTCTTC. Protein sequence: CASSLGLASEQFF.

This rearrangement joins TRBV12-5 to TRBJ1-2; 8 bases match TRBD1. Germline CDR1 and CDR2: LGHNT and FRNRAP. V lost 6 bases and J lost 4; bases outside the gene matches: 1. The CDR3 totals 12 residues. Here the CDR3 DNA reads TGTGCTAGTGGGCAGGGGGCCTATGGCTACACCTTC. Translating gives CASGQGAYGYTF.

The V call is TRBV7-3, the J call TRBJ2-3; D ambiguous. V gave up 4 bases and J gave up 5 bases, with 10 bases separating them. Looked up from germline, CDR1 is SGHTA and CDR2 is FQGTGA. The CDR3 totals 13 residues. The CDR3 DNA sequence: TGTGCCAGCAGCTCCGTCTACGGAGATACGCAGTATTTT. Protein product: CASSSVYGDTQYF.

This rearrangement joins TRBV25-1 to TRBJ2-5; D possibly corresponds to TRBD1 (5 bases). CDR3 size: 15 residues. CDR1 and CDR2 (germline): MGHDK, SYGVNS. V was pared by 5 bases and J by 1 base, with 14 bases between. Here the CDR3 reads CASSNPDNFQETQYF. The CDR3 DNA follows: TGTGCCAGCAGTAACCCGGACAACTTCCAAGAGACCCAGTACTTC.

This clone was found a few times. The CDR3 is CASSRWEGGYTF. The CDR3 DNA reads as TGTGCCAGCAGCCGGTGGGAGGGCGGCTACACCTTC. The gene calls are TRBV4-2 and TRBJ1-2; D is unclear. Per germline, CDR1 LGHNA and CDR2 YNFKEQ. Trimming left V 4 bases short and J 8 bases short, with 11 bases between. The CDR3 runs 12 residues.

The chain carries TRBV28 and TRBJ1-2; D possibly corresponds to TRBD1 (5 bases). CDR1 MDHEN and CDR2 SYDVKM come from the germline V gene. Trimming took off 2 bases at V and 6 bases at J, with 10 bases between the two ends. CDR3 length: 13 residues. In DNA form, the CDR3 reads TGTGCCAGCAGTTTAGCAGGGTTCGATGGCTACACCTTC. Its translation: CASSLAGFDGYTF.

The rearrangement joins TRBV7-2 to TRBJ1-2; 7 bases are a match to TRBD1. The CDR3 runs to 14 residues. Trimming took 3 bases from V and 4 from J; bases not matched to a gene: 5. In germline, CDR1 is SGHTA, CDR2 FQGNSA. The CDR3 loop is CASSFAAGGYGYTF. For the CDR3, the DNA is TGTGCCAGCAGCTTCGCGGCAGGGGGCTATGGCTACACCTTC. Supplemented by reference TRBV7-2 and TRBJ1-2, the full variable domain reads GAGVSQSPSNKVTEKGKDVELRCDPISGHTALYWYRQSLGQGLEFLIYFQGNSAPDKSGLPSDRFSAERTGGSVSTLTIQRTQQEDSAVYLCASSFAAGGYGYTFGSGTRLTVV.

The chain couples TRBV4-2 to TRBJ2-5, with 8 bases lining up with TRBD2. Germline CDR1 LGHNA, CDR2 YNFKEQ. Unmatched junction bases numbered 8, after V lost 0 bases and J lost 2 bases. CDR3 size: 17 residues. The DNA for the CDR3 is TGTGCCAGCAGCCAAGATGGAACGGGGGGGGTTCAAGAGACCCAGTACTTC. It yields the protein CASSQDGTGGVQETQYF.

The chain joins TRBV7-3 to TRBJ2-2; D is possibly TRBD2 (6 bases). Germline CDR1 is SGHTA and CDR2 is FQGTGA. V gave up 5 bases and J gave up 6 bases, with 13 bases separating them. The CDR3 is made up of 14 amino acids. For the CDR3, the DNA is TGTGCCAGCAGCGTTGCCCCGGGGGCCGGGGAGCTGTTTTTT. The encoded protein is CASSVAPGAGELFF.

The chain uses TRBV19 and TRBJ1-5, with TRBD1 matching over 10 bases. Germline loops: CDR1 LNHDA, CDR2 SQIVND (reference sequence). Trimming at V came to 5 bases and at J to 0 bases, leaving 7 bases not matched to a gene. CDR3 length: 17 amino acids. CDR3 sequence reads: CASSRDRGGYSNQPQHF. The CDR3 bases are TGTGCCAGTAGTCGGGACAGGGGAGGCTATAGCAATCAGCCCCAGCATTTT. The full variable domain, rest sourced from reference TRBV19 and TRBJ1-5, is DGGITQSPKYLFRKEGQNVTLSCEQNLNHDAMYWYRQDPGQGLRLIYYSQIVNDFQKGDIAEGYSVSREKKESFPLTVTSAQKNPTAFYLCASSRDRGGYSNQPQHFGDGTRLSIL.

The rearrangement links TRBV2 to TRBJ2-3; a possible D gene is TRBD1 (5 bases). This CDR3 has 13 amino acids. The germline V gene encodes CDR1 SNHLY and CDR2 FYNNEI. V gave up 6 bases and J gave up 5 bases, with 12 bases separating them. CDR3 protein: CASRVDIGDTQYF. The CDR3 DNA reads as TGTGCCAGCAGAGTGGACATTGGAGATACGCAGTATTTT.

This chain links TRBV6-6 with TRBJ1-1, with D hard to call. CDR1 MNHNY and CDR2 SVGAGI come from the germline V gene (reference sequence). The CDR3 has 15 amino acids. Trimming took 6 bases from V and 0 from J, leaving 14 bases between them. The CDR3 bases are TGTGCCAGCAGACCCAGCGCCCTAATGAACACTGAAGCTTTCTTT. This translates into CASRPSALMNTEAFF.

In this sample, this clone turned up once. This chain links TRBV9 with TRBJ2-3; 11 nucleotides align to TRBD2. The junction had 21 bases not matched to a gene; V was cut back by 5 bases and J by 4 bases. The CDR3 consists of 20 residues. Looked up from germline, CDR1 is SGDLS and CDR2 is YYNGEE. The CDR3 sequence: CASSGGGPLAGGGSADTQYF. The CDR3 bases are TGTGCCAGCAGTGGGGGGGGGCCCCTAGCGGGGGGAGGCTCAGCAGATACGCAGTATTTT.

This sequence joins TRBV7-6 and TRBJ2-3, with D perhaps TRBD1 (5 bases). With 5 bases removed from V and 3 bases from J, the gap between germline ends came to 12 bases. Looked up from germline, CDR1 is SGHVS and CDR2 is FNYEAQ. The CDR3 runs to 14 residues. The CDR3 loop is CASSLQVPTDTQYF. DNA for the CDR3: TGTGCCAGCAGCCTACAGGTTCCAACAGATACGCAGTATTTT.

The chain uses TRBV28 and TRBJ1-3; D possibly corresponds to TRBD1 (6 bases). The CDR3 totals 12 residues. Trimming removed 6 bases from V and 8 bases from J, with 11 bases in between. Per the germline V gene, CDR1 is MDHEN and CDR2 is SYDVKM. The CDR3 loop reads CASRQQGHTIYF. The CDR3 DNA reads TGTGCCAGCAGACAGCAGGGGCACACCATATATTTT. The full variable domain, its missing parts supplied by reference TRBV28 and TRBJ1-3, is DVKVTQSSRYLVKRTGEKVFLECVQDMDHENMFWYRQDPGLGLRLIYFSYDVKMKEKGDIPEGYSVSREKKERFSLILESASTNQTSMYLCASRQQGHTIYFGEGSWLTVV.

The V and J genes are TRBV6-1 and TRBJ2-1; TRBD1 aligns across 7 bases. Germline V CDR1 and CDR2: MNHNS, SASEGT. The V and J ends lost 0 bases and 5 bases, in that order; junction bases with no gene match: 10. The CDR3 is made up of 17 amino acids. The CDR3 DNA follows: TGTGCCAGCAGTGAAGCGCTAGGGACAGCAAAGAACAATGAGCAGTTCTTC. Protein product: CASSEALGTAKNNEQFF.

This sequence joins TRBV7-9 and TRBJ1-4; D is unresolved. The germline gives CDR1 SEHNR, CDR2 FQNEAQ (reference sequence). The V gene lost 1 base and the J gene lost 5 bases, with 8 bases spanning the gap. The CDR3 contains 14 residues. The CDR3 region has the DNA TGTGCCAGCAGCTTAGGAGGGTACAATGAAAAACTGTTTTTT. Translating gives CASSLGGYNEKLFF. Full variable domain (rest looked up from reference TRBV7-9 and TRBJ1-4): DTGVSQNPRHKITKRGQNVTFRCDPISEHNRLYWYRQTLGQGPEFLTYFQNEAQLEKSRLLSDRFSAERPKGSFSTLEIQRTEQGDSAMYLCASSLGGYNEKLFFGSGTQLSVL.

The genes are TRBV4-2 and TRBJ2-1, with 8 positions matching TRBD2. V shed 3 bases and J 12 bases; nucleotides not matched to a gene: 19. From germline, CDR1 is LGHNA and CDR2 YNFKEQ. The CDR3 has 17 amino acids. The CDR3 sequence is CASSHPLGRGGRGGQFF. CDR3 nucleotide sequence: TGTGCCAGCAGCCATCCCCTGGGCCGGGGGGGCCGTGGGGGGCAGTTCTTC.

The chain links TRBV28 to TRBJ2-7; the match to TRBD2 covers 15 bases. CDR3 length equals 18 residues. V lost 5 bases to trimming and J lost 0 bases; unmatched junction nucleotides: 8. Germline values: CDR1 MDHEN, CDR2 SYDVKM. CDR3 nucleotides: TGTGCCAGCAGTCGGACAGGGGGACTAGCGGGGGGCTCCTACGAGCAGTACTTC. It is translated as CASSRTGGLAGGSYEQYF.

This chain joins TRBV19 and TRBJ2-1; D may be TRBD1 (6 bases). The CDR3 spans 15 residues. The ends were cut back, 8 bases at V and 7 bases at J, with 21 bases in the middle. Germline V lookup: CDR1 LNHDA, CDR2 SQIVND (reference sequence). The CDR3 region is CASQLQGPAKNEQFF. As DNA, the CDR3 is TGTGCCAGTCAACTACAGGGCCCCGCAAAAAATGAGCAGTTCTTC.